In its sample, the clone carrying this T cell receptor beta chain was seen a few times. What it binds is not known. This sample was included in a study of molecular identifiers for immune sequencing clone quantification. General study results and limits: Researchers reportedly could pick up spiked Jurkat TCR RNA from one cell mixed into over 900,000 naive cells. Molecules of identical TCR sharing a barcode could underestimate highly expanded clone sizes.

TCRdb analysed the PCR reads with MiXCR anew, one entry per CDR3 protein. The sample consists of about half a million distinct CDR3 sequences, less than 30% of them appearing once. Sequenced material: naive CD8+ T cells from blood, with Jurkat cell RNA spiked in. Subset described: FACS-sorted CD8+CD4-CCR7+CD45RA+ naive T cells. This receptor was obtained from a human donor in good health. Some libraries in this study had Jurkat cell RNA spiked in.

This CDR3 is CSASGREGTDTQYF. Written as DNA, the CDR3 is TGCAGTGCTAGTGGGCGGGAAGGAACAGATACGCAGTATTTT. The chain recombines TRBV20-1 with TRBJ2-3; D might be TRBD2 (6 bases). The V gene's germline CDR1 is DFQATT and CDR2 SNEGSKA (reference sequence). The CDR3 is made up of 14 amino acids. V was cut by 3 bases and J by 3 bases, with 13 bases left in between.